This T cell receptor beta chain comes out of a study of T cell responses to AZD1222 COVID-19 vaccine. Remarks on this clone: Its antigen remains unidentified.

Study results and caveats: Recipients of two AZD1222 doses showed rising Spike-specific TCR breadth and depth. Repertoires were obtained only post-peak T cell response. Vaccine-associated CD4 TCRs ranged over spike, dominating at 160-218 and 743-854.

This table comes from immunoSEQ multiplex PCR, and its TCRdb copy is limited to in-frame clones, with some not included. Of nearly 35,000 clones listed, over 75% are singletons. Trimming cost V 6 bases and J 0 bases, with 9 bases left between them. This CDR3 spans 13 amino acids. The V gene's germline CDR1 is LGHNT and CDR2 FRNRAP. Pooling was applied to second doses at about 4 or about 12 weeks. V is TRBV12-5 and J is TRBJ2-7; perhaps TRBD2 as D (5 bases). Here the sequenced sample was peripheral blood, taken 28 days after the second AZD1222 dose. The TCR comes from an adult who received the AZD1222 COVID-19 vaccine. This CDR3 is CASGLGLSYEQYF. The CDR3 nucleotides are TGTGCTAGTGGGCTTGGACTCTCCTACGAGCAGTACTTC.